Sequencing of this T cell receptor (beta chain) was carried out in a study of blood T cell repertoires in COVID-19. Study in general: The origin of the acute and convalescent COVID-19 samples was the United States, Italy and Spain.

The germline gives CDR1 SGHNT, CDR2 YYREEE (reference sequence). The length of the CDR3 is 15 residues. V was pared by 2 bases and J by 5 bases, with 10 bases of the junction left unmatched. TCRdb's copy holds only in-frame clones and misses some; the assay was immunoSEQ multiplex PCR. The data hold over 200,000 clones, with 88% observed a single time. The chain uses TRBV5-4 and TRBJ2-7, with 7 bases aligning to TRBD1. The source material was peripheral blood. The clonotype originates from a man aged 55-75 years who had recovered from COVID-19. This CDR3 is CASSLMKGAGDEQYF. CDR3 coding DNA: TGTGCCAGCAGCTTAATGAAGGGGGCTGGTGACGAGCAGTACTTC.